This TCR beta chain appears in the sequencing data of a study of blood T cells in healthy people across ages. Study results and caveats: Older age coincided with a roughly linear decline in TCR beta diversity per million T cells.

With each sample, at least 6 micrograms of total RNA were extracted. Through a sample-barcoded 5' primer and a J-beta primer mix, a second PCR was run for roughly 6 to 12 cycles. Via MiXCR, TCRdb re-called the 5' RACE reads, giving one row per CDR3 protein. The sample yields about 380,000 distinct CDR3 sequences, about 49% seen once. On this clonotype: Its specificity is unknown.

The CDR3 sequence is 14 residues long. V gave up 4 bases and J gave up 6 bases; unmatched junction bases: 4. Germline-derived CDR1 and CDR2 are DFQATT and SNEGSKA (reference sequence). The J gene is TRBJ2-2, the V gene TRBV20-1, with 11 bases matching TRBD1. This receptor was obtained from a man in his sixties in good health. Material: blood. The CDR3 DNA is TGCAGTGCTACCGGGACAGGGGGTGCCGGGGAGCTGTTTTTT. This translates into CSATGTGGAGELFF.